This entry is about one T cell receptor beta chain. Its antigen is not yet known. It has no much larger one-base neighbor in the sample; base qualities were not kept. The sample has other DNA sequences that encode this CDR3 too. For the CD8 naive samples, CD45RO-negative cells were positively selected for CCR7, yielding a CD45RA+CCR7+ population from which TemRA cells were excluded. The donors were healthy, HIV-negative adults who had no recently reported acute infections or vaccinations. Every donor was a Caucasian adult living in Nashville, Tennessee, USA. After blood collection by leukapheresis, PBMCs were isolated using Ficoll-Histopaque density gradient centrifugation and then cryopreserved in the vapor phase of liquid nitrogen. Analytical flow cytometry was used to check the purity and quantity of each magnetically sorted T cell population. Genomic DNA was isolated from every sorted fraction and measured by UV absorbance on a Nanodrop 2000c.

The CDR3 holds 12 amino acids from the cysteine to the phenylalanine. The DNA shown is the 36-base CDR3, in frame from base 1. CDR1 is given as SEHNR and CDR2 as FQNEAQ, both from the germline V gene (reference sequence). Cut back by 3 bases and 2 bases, the V and J ends lie 5 bases apart. Using the deep immunoSEQ assay, multiplex PCR amplified TCR CDR3 regions from genomic DNA. Extracted genomic DNA from each cell subset was distributed evenly across all wells of several immunoSEQ 96-well plates, and each plate was treated as a replicate. For sorted subsets, roughly 190 ng of genomic DNA, equivalent to around 30,000 T cell genomes, went into each replicate PCR. Purified libraries were measured with a Qubit 3.0 fluorometer, size-checked on a Bioanalyzer 2100, and measured again with the KAPA Library Quantification kit. Every immunoSEQ 96-well plate was sequenced on a separate single-read 150-cycle Illumina NextSeq 550 flow cell. Regarding the original processing steps: Because the immunoSEQ output held only junctional sequences and lacked quality scores, the filtering could not match the filtering applied to full-length reads. Sequences were annotated with PyIR, a Python wrapper for IgBLAST v1.9, and V/J genes and CDR3 were assigned using IMGT germline references. Reads were removed for weak V/J assignments (E-value above 1e-6), missing CDR3, stop codons, out-of-frame junctions, or ambiguous translated residues. V3J clonotypes were defined by identical inferred V gene, J gene, and CDR3 amino acid sequence. Percentage overlap between repertoires was computed as shared unique clonotypes divided by the size of the smaller repertoire. Three approaches were used to assess repertoire richness: RTK rarefaction, the Chao1 estimator, and Recon v2.1 estimates of unobserved clonotypes. Generation probabilities for all TCRbeta clonotypes obtained by the gDNA method from several donors were computed using OLGA. In its TCRdb copy, this immuneACCESS table keeps in-frame sequences only and misses some clones. Where compared with another copy, unresolved V genes explain less than half of these, and the others have no known cause. D and trimming were read from the DNA, whereas the V and J calls and clone size are those reported in that table. The sample contains roughly 2.1 million clones, 90% to 95% of them found a single time. The ten most abundant clones make up 1.5% to 2% of the sample.

These data belong to a study of shared clonotypes between healthy human individuals (dated by TCRdb to 2018 to 2021). Some background on the complete study: Three men and a couple of women, aged 18 to 49 years, made up the cohort. For each donor, CD4 naive and CD4 memory were each given three plates, CD8 naive was given two plates, and CD8 memory was given one plate. To estimate repertoire size and how much clonotype sharing occurs between individuals, the study deeply sequenced the blood TCR repertoires of several healthy adults. To increase sequencing depth and limit assay-specific biases, TCR repertoire library preparation and sequencing were carried out by different laboratories using diverse techniques. Per donor, leukapheresis produced somewhere between about 0.9 and 9.5 billion PBMCs.

Here is what the overall study found, with its caveats: Rarefaction of sorted-subset datasets indicated incomplete sequencing despite the large sequencing depth. Compared with non-shared clonotypes, the clonotypes found in all four sorted-subset donors had higher generation probabilities. Larger estimated clonotype richness was generally found for naive subsets than for memory subsets. Because the study included only a small number of donors, the genetic and exposure-history diversity represented was limited. Only blood was sampled, and tissue TCR repertoires likely differ from those in blood. Based on pairwise subsampling, the degree of clonotype sharing among donors was expected to be affected by sequencing depth. About 4.5% of naive CD4, approximately 3.7% of naive CD8, around 2.3% of memory CD4, and 0.4% of memory CD8 clonotypes were shared across a handful of donors.

This receptor was identified in a man between 18 and 35 years old in good health. Some clones in this sample may be carry-over from other donors' samples. The sequence is built from TRBV7-9 and TRBJ2-7, with the D gene not clear enough to name. Sequenced: naive CD8+ T cells from PBMCs. The sample's cell subset or site label, in plain terms: CD45RA+CCR7+. CDR3 protein: CASSLAPYEQYF. The sequenced DNA: TGTGCCAGCAGCTTGGCGCCCTACGAGCAGTACTTC.